This T cell receptor beta chain was sequenced in a study of shared clonotypes between healthy human individuals. Findings and caveats of the study: Unshared clonotypes carried lower generation probabilities than those common to all four donors.

The repertoire was sequenced with immunoSEQ multiplex PCR; TCRdb's copy has only in-frame clones and lacks some. The sample shows roughly 2,000,000 clones, 85% to 95% of them seen only once. Positive CCR7 selection of CD45RO-negative cells yielded the naive CD8 cells, and terminally differentiated effector memory CD45RA+ cells were excluded. On this clone itself: Its antigen is currently unknown.

This receptor was taken from a man younger than 35 in good health. Material: naive CD8+ T cells sorted from blood.

Here the CDR3 reads CASRNPGTAWETQYF. In DNA, the CDR3 is TGTGCCAGCAGGAATCCCGGGACAGCCTGGGAGACCCAGTACTTC. The V call is TRBV5-5, the J call TRBJ2-5, with TRBD1 matching over 7 bases. Germline values: CDR1 SGHKS, CDR2 YYEKEE (reference sequence). The CDR3 sequence is 15 residues long. With V trimmed by 5 bases and J by 5 bases, 12 bases remained unmatched.